This T cell receptor (beta chain) was sequenced for a study of immune evolution from preneoplasia to lung adenocarcinoma. Study-level results: Top clone frequencies peaked in normal lung, apparently declining through invasive adenocarcinoma. Compared with EGFR-mutant or double wild-type lesions, KRAS-mutant nodules were more clonal. Normal lung had highest clonality; later lesions appeared denser, more diverse.

Resections took place in Japan or China from 2014 to 2017. V lost 4 bases and J lost 3, with 3 bases in between. Germline V gives CDR1 SGHTA, CDR2 FQGNSA. This CDR3 is built from 11 residues. Comments on this clone: What it recognizes is unknown. Other DNA sequences in the sample encode the same CDR3.

Produced via immunoSEQ multiplex PCR; TCRdb's table is partial and in-frame only. Of 5,000 to 7,500 clones detected, approximately 79% appear once; the ten largest clones hold under 8%. Sequencing used FFPE minimally invasive lung adenocarcinoma tissue. This chain connects TRBV7-2 to TRBJ1-1; unclear D gene. This receptor was identified in a person aged 45 to 69 with lung adenocarcinoma. The CDR3 protein is CASSSDTEAFF. The CDR3 region has the DNA TGTGCCAGCAGCTCGGACACTGAAGCTTTCTTT.